A selection of T cell receptor beta chains follows, all from one sample in a study of neoadjuvant nivolumab and ipilimumab in lung cancer. Sequencing used immunoSEQ multiplex PCR; TCRdb keeps in-frame clones, though not all of them. The repertoire has under 15,000 clones, 95% of them found once; the top ten carry 2% to 3%. The sequencing used peripheral blood, collected after neoadjuvant nivolumab, alone or with ipilimumab, at or shortly before surgery. The receptors were gathered from an adult with non-small cell lung cancer. The CDR3 runs from the conserved cysteine through the conserved F or W. Fields, in order: V gene, J gene, CDR3 protein.

TRBV5-1	TRBJ2-4	CASSLDFQSGTSLAKNIQYF
TRBV7-2	TRBJ1-5	CASSPQGQPYSNQPQHF
TRBV20-1	TRBJ2-3	CSAEVTDTQYF
TRBV10-3	TRBJ1-5	CAISGDRGINQPQHF
TRBV5-1	TRBJ2-5	CASSLTSGRETQYF
TRBV5-6	TRBJ2-7	CASSPLGQGRYEQYF
TRBV6-1	TRBJ2-7	CASNAPGVYAQYF
TRBV9	TRBJ1-2	CASSVGDGRVGGYTF
TRBV2	TRBJ2-5	CASSREGQLQETQYF
TRBV11-2	TRBJ2-5	CASSLLETQYF
TRBV2	TRBJ1-1	CASSRTLDGEAFF
TRBV30	TRBJ2-5	CAWSVRTGWYQETQYF
TRBV11-3	TRBJ2-3	CASSFGAGSTDTQYF
TRBV6-1	TRBJ2-1	CASSERRVGGYNEQFF
TRBV11-2	TRBJ2-7	CASSSISGLRYEQYF
TRBV30	TRBJ1-2	CAWWGRRFPNYGYTF
TRBV5-1	TRBJ2-2	CASSLGWDGNTGELFF
TRBV27	TRBJ2-2	CASSSTRTSLSGELFF
TRBV27	TRBJ2-5	CASSNPTRETQYF
TRBV9	TRBJ2-3	CASSPHPSKGTDTQYF
TRBV11-2	TRBJ2-1	CASSLDPTNYNEQFF
TRBV7-9	TRBJ1-2	CASSLEAVNYGYTF
TRBV7-2	TRBJ1-2	CASSLVGEGYGYTF
TRBV11-2	TRBJ2-1	CASSLLEVVGNNEQFF
TRBV11-2	TRBJ1-2	CASRDGSGPYGYTF
TRBV5-4	TRBJ2-7	CASSLALEPYEQYF
TRBV6-5	TRBJ2-1	CAASTRYNEQFF
TRBV6-1	TRBJ1-4	CASTDWGHSNEKLFF
TRBV9	TRBJ2-1	CASSLGWGAYNEQFF
TRBV27	TRBJ1-5	CASSLWGDRESNQPQHF
TRBV11-2	TRBJ2-7	CASSLNGDYSYEQYF
TRBV5-5	TRBJ2-2	CASSSNPGTGELFF
TRBV10-1	TRBJ2-7	CASSGTSGGTYEQYF
TRBV10-2	TRBJ2-3	CASSESKGVFLTQYF